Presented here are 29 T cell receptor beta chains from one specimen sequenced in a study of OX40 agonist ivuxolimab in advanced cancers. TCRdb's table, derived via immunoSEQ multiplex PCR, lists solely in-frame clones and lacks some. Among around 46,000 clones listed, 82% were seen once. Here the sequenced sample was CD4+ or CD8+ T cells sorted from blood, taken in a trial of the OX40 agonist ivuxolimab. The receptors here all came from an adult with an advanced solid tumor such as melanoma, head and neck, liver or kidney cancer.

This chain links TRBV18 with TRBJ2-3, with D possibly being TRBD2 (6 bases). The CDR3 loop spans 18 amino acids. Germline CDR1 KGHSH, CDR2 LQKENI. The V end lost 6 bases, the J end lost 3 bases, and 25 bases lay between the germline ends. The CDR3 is CASSPVRPGLSGTDTQYF. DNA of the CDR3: TGTGCCAGCTCTCCTGTCCGACCGGGACTTAGCGGTACAGATACGCAGTATTTT.

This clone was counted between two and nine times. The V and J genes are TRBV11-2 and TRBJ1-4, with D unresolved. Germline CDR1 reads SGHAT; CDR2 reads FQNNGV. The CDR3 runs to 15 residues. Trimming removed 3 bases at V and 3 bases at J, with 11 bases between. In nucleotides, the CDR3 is TGTGCCAGCAGCTTTACGAATAAGGCTAATGAAAAACTGTTTTTT. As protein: CASSFTNKANEKLFF.

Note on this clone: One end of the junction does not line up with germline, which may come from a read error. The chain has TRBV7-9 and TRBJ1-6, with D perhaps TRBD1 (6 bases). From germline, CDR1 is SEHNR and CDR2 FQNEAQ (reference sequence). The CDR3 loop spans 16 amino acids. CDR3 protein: CASSLDNRGSNSPLHF. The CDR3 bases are TGCGCCAGCAGCCTAGATAATAGGGGGTCAAATTCACCCCTCCACTTT.

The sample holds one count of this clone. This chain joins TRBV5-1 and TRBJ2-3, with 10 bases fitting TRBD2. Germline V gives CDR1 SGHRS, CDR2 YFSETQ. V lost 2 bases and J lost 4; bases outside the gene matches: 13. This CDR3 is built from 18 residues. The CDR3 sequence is CASSLVPLSSGGADTQYF. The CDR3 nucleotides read TGCGCCAGCAGCTTAGTCCCCCTATCTAGCGGGGGCGCAGATACGCAGTATTTT.

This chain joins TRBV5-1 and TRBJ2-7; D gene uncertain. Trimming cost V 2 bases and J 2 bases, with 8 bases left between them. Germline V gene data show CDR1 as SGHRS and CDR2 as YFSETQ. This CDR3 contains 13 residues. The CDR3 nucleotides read TGCGCCAGCAGCTTACGATCAACCTACGAGCAGTACTTC. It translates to CASSLRSTYEQYF.

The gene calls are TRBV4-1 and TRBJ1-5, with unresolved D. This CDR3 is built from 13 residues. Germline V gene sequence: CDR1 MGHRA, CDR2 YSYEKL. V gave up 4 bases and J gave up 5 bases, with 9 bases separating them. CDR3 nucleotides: TGCGCCAGCAGCCCCCAACCCGATCAGCCCCAGCATTTT. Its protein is CASSPQPDQPQHF.

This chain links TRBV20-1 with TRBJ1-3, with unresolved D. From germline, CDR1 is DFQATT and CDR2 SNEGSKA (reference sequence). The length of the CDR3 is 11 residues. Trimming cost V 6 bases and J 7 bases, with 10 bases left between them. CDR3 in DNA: TGCAGTGCCCCCTTGAGTAACACCATATATTTT. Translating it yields CSAPLSNTIYF.

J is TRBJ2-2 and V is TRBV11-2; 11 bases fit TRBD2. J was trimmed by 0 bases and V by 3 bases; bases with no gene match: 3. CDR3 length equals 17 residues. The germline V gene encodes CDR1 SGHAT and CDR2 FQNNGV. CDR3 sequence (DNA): TGTGCCAGCAGCTTGACTAGCGGGGTTACGAACACCGGGGAGCTGTTTTTT. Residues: CASSLTSGVTNTGELFF.

The CDR3 coding sequence is TGTGCCAGCAGCCTATCCCTCCAGGGGGCGCAGGGCTACACCTTC. Translated: CASSLSLQGAQGYTF. V gene TRBV7-2 combines with J gene TRBJ1-2; 8 bases align to TRBD1. CDR3 length: 15 amino acids. The germline V gene has CDR1 SGHTA and CDR2 FQGNSA. V lost 5 bases and J lost 8; bases outside the gene matches: 13.

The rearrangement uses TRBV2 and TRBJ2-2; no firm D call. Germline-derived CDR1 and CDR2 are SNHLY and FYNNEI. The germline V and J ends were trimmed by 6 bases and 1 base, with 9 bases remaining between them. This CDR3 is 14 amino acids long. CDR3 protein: CASSLGWNTGELFF. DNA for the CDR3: TGTGCCAGCAGCTTAGGGTGGAACACCGGGGAGCTGTTTTTT.

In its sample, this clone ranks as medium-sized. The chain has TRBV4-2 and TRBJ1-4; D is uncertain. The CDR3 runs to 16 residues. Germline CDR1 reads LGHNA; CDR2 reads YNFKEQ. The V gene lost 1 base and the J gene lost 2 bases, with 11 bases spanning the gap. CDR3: CASSQVNVGTNEKLFF. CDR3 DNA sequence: TGTGCCAGCAGCCAAGTAAATGTAGGGACTAATGAAAAACTGTTTTTT.

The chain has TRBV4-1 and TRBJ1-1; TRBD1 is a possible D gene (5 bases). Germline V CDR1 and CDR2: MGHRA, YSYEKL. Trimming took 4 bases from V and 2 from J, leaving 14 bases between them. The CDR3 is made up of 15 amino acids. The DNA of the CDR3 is TGCGCCAGCAGCCGACGGCAGGGTGTTAACACTGAAGCTTTCTTT. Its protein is CASSRRQGVNTEAFF.

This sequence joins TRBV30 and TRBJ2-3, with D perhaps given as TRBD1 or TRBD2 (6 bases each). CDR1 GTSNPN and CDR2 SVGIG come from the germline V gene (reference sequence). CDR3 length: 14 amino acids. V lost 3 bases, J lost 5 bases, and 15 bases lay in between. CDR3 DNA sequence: TGTGCCTGGAGGGGGGGCCCCACGGGAGATACGCAGTATTTT. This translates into CAWRGGPTGDTQYF.

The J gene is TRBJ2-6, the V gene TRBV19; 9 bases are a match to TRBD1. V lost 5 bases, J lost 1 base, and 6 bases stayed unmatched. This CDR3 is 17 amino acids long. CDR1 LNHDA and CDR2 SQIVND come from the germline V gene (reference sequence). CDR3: CASSGTGSLSGANVLTF. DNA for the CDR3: TGTGCCAGTAGTGGGACAGGGTCACTATCTGGGGCCAACGTCCTGACTTTC.

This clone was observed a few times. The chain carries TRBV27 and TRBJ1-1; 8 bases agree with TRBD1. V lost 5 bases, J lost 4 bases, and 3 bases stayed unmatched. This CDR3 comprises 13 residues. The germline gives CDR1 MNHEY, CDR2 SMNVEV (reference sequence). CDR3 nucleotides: TGTGCCAGCAGTCCACAGGGGGGCACTGAAGCTTTCTTT. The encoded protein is CASSPQGGTEAFF.

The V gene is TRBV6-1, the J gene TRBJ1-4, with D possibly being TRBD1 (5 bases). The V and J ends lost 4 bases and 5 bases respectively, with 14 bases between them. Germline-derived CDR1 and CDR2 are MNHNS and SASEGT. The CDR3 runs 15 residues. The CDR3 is CASSGIGGWNEKLFF. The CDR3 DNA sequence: TGTGCCAGCAGTGGGATCGGGGGGTGGAATGAAAAACTGTTTTTT.

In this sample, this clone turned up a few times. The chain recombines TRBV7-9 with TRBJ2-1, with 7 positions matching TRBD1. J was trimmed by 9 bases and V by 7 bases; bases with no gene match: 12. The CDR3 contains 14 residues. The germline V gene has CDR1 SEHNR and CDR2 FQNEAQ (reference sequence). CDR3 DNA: TGTGCCAGCATAAACGAAGGCAGGGGGAGTGAGCAGTTCTTC. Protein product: CASINEGRGSEQFF.

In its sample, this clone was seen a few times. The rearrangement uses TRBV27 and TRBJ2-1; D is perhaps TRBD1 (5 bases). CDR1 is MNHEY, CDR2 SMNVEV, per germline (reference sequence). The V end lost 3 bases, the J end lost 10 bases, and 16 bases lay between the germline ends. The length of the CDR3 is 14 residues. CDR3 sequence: CASSLGGAQMEQFF. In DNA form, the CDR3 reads TGTGCCAGCAGTTTGGGTGGGGCGCAGATGGAGCAGTTCTTC.

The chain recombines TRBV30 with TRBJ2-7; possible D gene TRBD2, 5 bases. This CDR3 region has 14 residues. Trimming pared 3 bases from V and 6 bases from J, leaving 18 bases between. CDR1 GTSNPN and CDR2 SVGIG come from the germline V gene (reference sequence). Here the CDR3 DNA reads TGTGCCTGGAGGAAAGGACTGACCGACCCCGAGCAGTACTTC. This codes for CAWRKGLTDPEQYF. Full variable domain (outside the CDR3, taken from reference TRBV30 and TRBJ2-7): SQTIHQWPATLVQPVGSPLSLECTVEGTSNPNLYWYRQAAGRGLQLLFYSVGIGQISSEVPQNLSASRPQDRQFILSSKKLLLSDSGFYLCAWRKGLTDPEQYFGPGTRLTVT.

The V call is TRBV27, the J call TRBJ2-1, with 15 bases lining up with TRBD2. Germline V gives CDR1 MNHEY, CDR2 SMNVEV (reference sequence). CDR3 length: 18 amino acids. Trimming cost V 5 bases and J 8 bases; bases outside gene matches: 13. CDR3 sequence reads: CASSPFGLAGGPKDEQFF. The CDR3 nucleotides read TGTGCCAGCAGTCCATTTGGACTAGCGGGGGGGCCTAAGGATGAGCAGTTCTTC.

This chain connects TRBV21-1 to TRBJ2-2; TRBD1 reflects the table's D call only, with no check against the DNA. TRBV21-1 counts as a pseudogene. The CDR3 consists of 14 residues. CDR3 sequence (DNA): TGTGCCAGCAGCAAAGGACAAATCACCGGGGAGCTGTTTTTT. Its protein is CASSKGQITGELFF.

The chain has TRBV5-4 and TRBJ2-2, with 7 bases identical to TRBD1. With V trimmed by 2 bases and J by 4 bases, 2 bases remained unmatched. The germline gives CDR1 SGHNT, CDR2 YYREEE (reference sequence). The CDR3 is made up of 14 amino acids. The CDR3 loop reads CASSFPGGTGELFF. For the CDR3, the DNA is TGTGCCAGCAGCTTTCCAGGGGGCACCGGGGAGCTGTTTTTT.

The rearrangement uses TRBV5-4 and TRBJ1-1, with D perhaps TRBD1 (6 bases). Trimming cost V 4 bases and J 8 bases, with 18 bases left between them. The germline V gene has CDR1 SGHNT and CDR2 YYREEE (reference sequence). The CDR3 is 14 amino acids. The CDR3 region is CASSPRRGGVEAFF. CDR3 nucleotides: TGTGCCAGCAGCCCAAGAAGGGGGGGGGTCGAAGCTTTCTTT.

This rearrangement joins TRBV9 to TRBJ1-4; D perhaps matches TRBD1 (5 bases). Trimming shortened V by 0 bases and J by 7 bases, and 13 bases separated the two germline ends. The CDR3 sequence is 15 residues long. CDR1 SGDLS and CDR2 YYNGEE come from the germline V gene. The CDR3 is CASSVGAREGEKLFF. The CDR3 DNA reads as TGTGCCAGCAGCGTAGGCGCCAGGGAAGGTGAAAAACTGTTTTTT.

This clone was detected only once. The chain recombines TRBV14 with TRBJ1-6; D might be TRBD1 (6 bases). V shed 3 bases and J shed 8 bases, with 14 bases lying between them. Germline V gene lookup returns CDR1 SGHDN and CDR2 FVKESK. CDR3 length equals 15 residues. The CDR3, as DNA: TGTGCCAGCAGCCACCTTCGAGGGGGTGATTCACCCCTCCACTTT. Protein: CASSHLRGGDSPLHF.

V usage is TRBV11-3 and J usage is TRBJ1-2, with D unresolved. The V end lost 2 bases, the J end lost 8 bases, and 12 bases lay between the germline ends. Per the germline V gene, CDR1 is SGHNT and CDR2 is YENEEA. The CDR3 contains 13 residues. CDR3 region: CASSLRPEGGYTF. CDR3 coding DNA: TGTGCCAGCAGCTTACGTCCCGAGGGAGGCTACACCTTC.

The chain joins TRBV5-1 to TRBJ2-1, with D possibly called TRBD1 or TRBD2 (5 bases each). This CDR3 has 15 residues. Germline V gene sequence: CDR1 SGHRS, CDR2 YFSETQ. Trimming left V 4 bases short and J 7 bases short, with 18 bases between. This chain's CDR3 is CASSLVGGRENEQFF. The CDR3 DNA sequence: TGCGCCAGCAGCCTGGTGGGTGGCAGGGAGAATGAGCAGTTCTTC.

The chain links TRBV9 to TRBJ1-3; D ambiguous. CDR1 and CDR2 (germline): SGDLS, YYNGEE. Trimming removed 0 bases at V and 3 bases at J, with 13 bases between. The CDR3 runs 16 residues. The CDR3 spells CASSVDRPASGNTIYF. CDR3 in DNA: TGTGCCAGCAGCGTAGACCGGCCGGCAAGTGGAAACACCATATATTTT.

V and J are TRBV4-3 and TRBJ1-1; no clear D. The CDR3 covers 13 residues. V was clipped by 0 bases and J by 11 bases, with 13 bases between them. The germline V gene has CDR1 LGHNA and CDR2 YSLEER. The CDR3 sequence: CASSQEEGLGAFF. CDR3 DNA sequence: TGCGCCAGCAGCCAAGAGGAGGGCCTGGGGGCTTTCTTT.